This T cell receptor beta chain emerged from a study of T cells in localized non-small cell lung cancer. This clone has just a few counts. Its specificity is not known. Study-level points and caveats: Adjacent uninvolved lung tissue had the highest T cell clonality, exceeding tumor. Longer overall survival was associated with a higher density of T cells in the blood. Sequencing covered just one tumor region, so heterogeneity cannot be ruled out. Of the top 100 tumor clones, median around 55 were in adjacent lung, some 30 among its top 100.

Sequencing was performed with immunoSEQ multiplex PCR; in TCRdb, only in-frame clones are kept and a portion is missing. The sample yields roughly 39,000 clones, roughly 83% seen once. This CDR3 is 15 amino acids long. Per the germline V gene, CDR1 is KGHSH and CDR2 is LQKENI. The V gene lost 6 bases and the J gene lost 4 bases, with 16 bases spanning the gap. The starting material was PBMCs, obtained before any cancer treatment. This chain uses TRBV18 with TRBJ2-1, with a possible D match to TRBD1 (5 bases). The receptor was isolated from a woman aged 35 to 69 with stage II squamous cell lung carcinoma. The CDR3 spells CASSPPGNTYNEQFF. The CDR3 nucleotides read TGTGCCAGCTCCCCCCCAGGGAATACTTACAATGAGCAGTTCTTC.